This record concerns one T cell receptor (beta chain) sequence. These data come from a study of CDR3 diversity in severe acne. TCRdb reanalysed the PCR reads using MiXCR and keeps one entry per CDR3 protein. Of about 84,000 distinct CDR3 sequences in the sample, 51% were seen once. Germline CDR1 and CDR2: MGHRA and YSYEKL. The CDR3 runs to 20 residues. The germline V and J ends were trimmed by 2 bases and 3 bases, with 29 bases remaining between them. The material sequenced was blood. The chain employs TRBV4-1 and TRBJ2-7; tentative D call: TRBD1 (6 bases). This TCR was sampled from a male donor in good health, without acne. For the CDR3, the DNA is TGCGCCAGCAGCCAAAAGCCGACCTTCGCTGGACAGAGGGGGTACTACGAGCAGTACTTC. This translates into CASSQKPTFAGQRGYYEQYF.